This is a list of T cell receptor beta chains from one sample in a study of T-cell memory formation after mild COVID-19. TCRdb analysed the 5' RACE reads with MiXCR anew, one entry per CDR3 protein. The sample shows fewer than 300,000 distinct CDR3 sequences, about a sixth of them seen only once. The specimen was PBMCs or a T cell subset sorted from them (not recorded which). These receptor sequences come from a man between 18 and 35 years old who had mild COVID-19 (a few samples of this study predate the infection). Cell type and time point are not known. CDR3s include the opening cysteine and the closing phenylalanine or tryptophan. D genes are given only for firm matches. Clone size is shown for a subset of rows, as once, few, many or a class of expanded clone.

.,many,TRBJ2-6,TRBV28,CASLGSGANVLTF,TGTGCCAGCCTTGGCTCTGGGGCCAACGTCCTGACTTTC
.,many,TRBJ1-1,TRBV4-1,CASSQDRSPQVGTEAFF,TGCGCCAGCAGCCAAGATAGGAGCCCGCAGGTTGGCACTGAAGCTTTCTTT
.,.,TRBJ2-5,TRBV5-1,CASSLLGGATETQYF,TGCGCCAGCAGCTTGTTAGGGGGGGCCACGGAGACCCAGTACTTC
.,.,TRBJ2-1,TRBV7-6,CASSLAAGYNEQFF,TGTGCCAGCAGCTTAGCGGCAGGCTACAATGAGCAGTTCTTC
.,.,TRBJ1-5,TRBV28,CASSPPGEGQPQHF,TGTGCCAGCAGTCCCCCCGGGGAGGGTCAGCCCCAGCATTTT
.,many,TRBJ2-3,TRBV6-2/TRBV6-3,CASSYSDTQYF,TGTGCCAGCAGTTACTCGGATACGCAGTATTTT
.,.,TRBJ1-1,TRBV7-9,CASSLGVAVKNTEAFF,TGTGCCAGCAGCTTAGGGGTGGCAGTCAAGAACACTGAAGCTTTCTTT
TRBD1,few,TRBJ2-2,TRBV12-3/TRBV12-4,CASRDRGTGELFF,TGTGCCAGCAGAGACAGGGGGACCGGGGAGCTGTTTTTT
.,.,TRBJ2-4,TRBV2,CASMALFGNIQYF,TGTGCCAGCATGGCCCTTTTCGGGAACATTCAGTACTTC
.,few,TRBJ2-1,TRBV5-1,CASSSPPGPEQFF,TGCGCCAGCAGCTCTCCCCCCGGGCCTGAGCAGTTCTTC
TRBD2,few,TRBJ2-5,TRBV12-3/TRBV12-4,CASSLGLAGWETQYF,TGTGCCAGCAGTTTAGGACTAGCGGGGTGGGAGACCCAGTACTTC
TRBD1,few,TRBJ1-6,TRBV12-3/TRBV12-4,CASSLQGQGSSPLHF,TGTGCCAGCAGTTTACAGGGACAGGGGAGTTCACCCCTCCACTTT
.,few,TRBJ1-2,TRBV11-2,CASSLYRGLEVYGYTF,TGTGCCAGCAGCTTATATCGGGGGTTGGAGGTTTATGGCTACACCTTC
.,.,TRBJ2-5,TRBV4-3,CASSLGDGVSETQYF,TGCGCCAGCAGCCTAGGGGACGGCGTGTCAGAGACCCAGTACTTC
.,.,TRBJ2-5,TRBV28,CASSLIGGRETQYF,TGTGCCAGCAGTTTAATAGGAGGGCGAGAGACCCAGTACTTC
TRBD2,few,TRBJ2-3,TRBV28,CASSLDPSGVSTDTQYF,TGTGCCAGCAGTCTCGACCCTAGCGGGGTTAGCACAGATACGCAGTATTTT
.,.,TRBJ1-5,TRBV5-1,CASSLSPDHSNQPQHF,TGCGCCAGCAGCTTGAGTCCGGACCATAGCAATCAGCCCCAGCATTTT
TRBD1,.,TRBJ1-5,TRBV6-5,CASSAFRPIVTGSNQPQHF,TGTGCCAGCAGTGCCTTTCGTCCTATAGTGACAGGGAGCAATCAGCCCCAGCATTTT
.,.,TRBJ1-1,TRBV29-1,CSARTGVMDGAFF,TGCAGCGCCAGAACCGGGGTTATGGATGGAGCTTTCTTT
.,.,TRBJ2-3,TRBV12-3/TRBV12-4,CASSRRAVTDTQYF,TGTGCCAGCAGCCGCCGCGCGGTCACAGATACGCAGTATTTT
.,few,TRBJ2-5,TRBV2,CASTRGASGTQYF,TGTGCCAGCACCCGGGGGGCCTCCGGGACCCAGTACTTC
.,few,TRBJ1-2,TRBV7-8,CASSFSTVGANYGYTF,TGTGCCAGCAGCTTCTCGACAGTGGGAGCTAACTATGGCTACACCTTC
TRBD1,many,TRBJ2-2,TRBV12-3/TRBV12-4,CASSPGQGAGELFF,TGTGCCAGCAGTCCGGGACAGGGCGCCGGGGAGCTGTTTTTT
.,few,TRBJ2-5,TRBV2,CASKLGRETQYF,TGTGCCAGCAAGTTAGGGCGGGAGACCCAGTACTTC
.,many,TRBJ2-7,TRBV15,CATSRDSYEQYF,TGTGCCACCAGCAGAGATTCCTACGAGCAGTACTTC
TRBD1,few,TRBJ1-2,TRBV6-5,CASLDRGAYGYTF,TGTGCCAGCCTCGACAGGGGGGCCTATGGCTACACCTTC
.,.,TRBJ1-5,TRBV19,CASRKDSYNQPQHF,TGTGCCAGTAGGAAAGACAGCTACAATCAGCCCCAGCATTTT
TRBD1,many,TRBJ2-5,TRBV4-1,CASSQGGTGGPSETQYF,TGCGCCAGCAGCCAAGGAGGGACAGGGGGTCCCTCAGAGACCCAGTACTTC
.,.,TRBJ1-1,TRBV9,CASSVGETEAFF,TGTGCCAGCAGCGTTGGGGAAACTGAAGCTTTCTTT
.,few,TRBJ2-3,TRBV12-3/TRBV12-4,CASSPGRELDTQYF,TGTGCCAGCAGTCCCGGAAGGGAATTAGATACGCAGTATTTT
TRBD1,.,TRBJ1-5,TRBV10-3,CAISDPGTGGRNQPQHF,TGTGCCATCAGTGATCCCGGGACAGGGGGCAGAAATCAGCCCCAGCATTTT
.,few,TRBJ2-2,TRBV7-9,CASSQPTETGELFF,TGTGCCAGCAGTCAACCTACAGAGACCGGGGAGCTGTTTTTT
.,.,TRBJ2-7,TRBV27,CASSWVRQVPTYEQYF,TGTGCCAGTTCATGGGTAAGACAGGTACCAACCTACGAGCAGTACTTC
.,once,TRBJ1-3,TRBV6-5,CASSYSSSGRNSGNTIYF,TGTGCCAGCAGTTACTCGAGTTCAGGTCGAAACTCTGGAAACACCATATATTTT
TRBD1,few,TRBJ2-2,TRBV4-1,CASSHRGGDLDTGELFF,TGCGCCAGCAGCCATCGAGGGGGCGATCTGGACACCGGGGAGCTGTTTTTT
.,few,TRBJ2-3,TRBV4-2,CASNRNTDTQYF,TGTGCCAGCAACCGAAACACAGATACGCAGTATTTT
.,few,TRBJ1-6,TRBV3-1,CASSQGRSAGYNSPLHF,TGTGCCAGCAGCCAAGGGCGCAGTGCCGGCTATAATTCACCCCTCCACTTT
.,.,TRBJ1-1,TRBV7-8,CASSLEGLGGSGTEAFF,TGTGCCAGCAGCTTAGAGGGACTCGGTGGGTCGGGCACTGAAGCTTTCTTT
.,.,TRBJ2-3,TRBV28,CASSLLAGRTDTQYF,TGTGCCAGCAGTTTATTGGCGGGGCGCACAGATACGCAGTATTTT
TRBD2,few,TRBJ2-5,TRBV12-3/TRBV12-4,CASRMTSGGGETQYF,TGTGCCAGCAGGATGACTAGCGGGGGAGGGGAGACCCAGTACTTC
TRBD2,.,TRBJ2-5,TRBV10-3,CAIKASGASGETQYF,TGTGCCATCAAGGCTAGCGGGGCCTCAGGGGAGACCCAGTACTTC
.,few,TRBJ2-3,TRBV12-3/TRBV12-4,CASAGGLGTDTQYF,TGTGCCAGCGCAGGGGGGCTTGGCACAGATACGCAGTATTTT
.,few,TRBJ2-1,TRBV20-1,CSARGSLYNEQFF,TGCAGTGCTAGAGGTTCCCTCTACAATGAGCAGTTCTTC
TRBD2,.,TRBJ2-5,TRBV2,CASQRGMQETQYF,TGTGCCAGCCAGCGGGGGATGCAAGAGACCCAGTACTTC
.,few,TRBJ2-5,TRBV24-1,CATSRGQGETQYF,TGTGCCACCAGTCGGGGGCAGGGCGAGACCCAGTACTTC
.,many,TRBJ1-1,TRBV6-1,CASARGMNTEAFF,TGTGCCAGCGCCCGGGGAATGAACACTGAAGCTTTCTTT
.,few,TRBJ1-5,TRBV20-1,CSVSFGVNQPQHF,TGCAGTGTTAGTTTCGGCGTCAATCAGCCCCAGCATTTT
.,.,TRBJ2-1,TRBV6-2/TRBV6-3,CASSPSGLSYNEQFF,TGTGCCAGCAGTCCAAGCGGGCTCTCCTACAATGAGCAGTTCTTC
TRBD1,.,TRBJ2-3,TRBV10-3,CAISELDRSTDTQYF,TGTGCCATCAGTGAGTTGGACAGGTCCACAGATACGCAGTATTTT
.,.,TRBJ1-5,TRBV6-2/TRBV6-3,CASSYGENNQPQHF,TGTGCCAGCAGTTACGGGGAAAACAATCAGCCCCAGCATTTT
.,.,TRBJ2-5,TRBV5-1,CASSLSTTGPIGTQYF,TGCGCCAGCAGCTTGTCTACAACCGGGCCCATAGGGACCCAGTACTTC
.,.,TRBJ2-4,TRBV5-1,CASSLTGQEVDIQYF,TGCGCCAGCAGCTTAACGGGGCAGGAGGTGGACATTCAGTACTTC
.,many,TRBJ2-2,TRBV4-3,CASSQSASPRSPGELFF,TGCGCCAGCAGCCAATCCGCCTCTCCGAGGTCCCCCGGGGAGCTGTTTTTT
TRBD1,.,TRBJ1-1,TRBV4-3,CASSQERETGWVGAFF,TGCGCCAGCAGCCAAGAGAGAGAGACAGGGTGGGTCGGAGCTTTCTTT
TRBD1,few,TRBJ2-3,TRBV7-2,CASSPHRDRGRDTQYF,TGTGCCAGCAGCCCCCACCGGGACAGGGGGCGAGATACGCAGTATTTT